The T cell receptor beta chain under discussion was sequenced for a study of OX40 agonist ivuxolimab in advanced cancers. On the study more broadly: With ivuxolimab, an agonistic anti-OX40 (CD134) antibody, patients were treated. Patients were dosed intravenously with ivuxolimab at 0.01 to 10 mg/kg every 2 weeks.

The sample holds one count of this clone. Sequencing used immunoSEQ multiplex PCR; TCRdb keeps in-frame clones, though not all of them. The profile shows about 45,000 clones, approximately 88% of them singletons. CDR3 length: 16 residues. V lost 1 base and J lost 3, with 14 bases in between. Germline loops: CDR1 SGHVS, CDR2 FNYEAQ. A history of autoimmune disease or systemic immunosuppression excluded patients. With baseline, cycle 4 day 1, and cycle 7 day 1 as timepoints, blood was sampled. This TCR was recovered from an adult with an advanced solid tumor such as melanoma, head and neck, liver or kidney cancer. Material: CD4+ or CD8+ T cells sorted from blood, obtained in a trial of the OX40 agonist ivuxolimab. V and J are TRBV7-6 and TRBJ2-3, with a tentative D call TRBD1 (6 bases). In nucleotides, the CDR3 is TGTGCCAGCAGCTTAGGGTGGACAGTAGGTACAGATACGCAGTATTTT. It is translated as CASSLGWTVGTDTQYF.